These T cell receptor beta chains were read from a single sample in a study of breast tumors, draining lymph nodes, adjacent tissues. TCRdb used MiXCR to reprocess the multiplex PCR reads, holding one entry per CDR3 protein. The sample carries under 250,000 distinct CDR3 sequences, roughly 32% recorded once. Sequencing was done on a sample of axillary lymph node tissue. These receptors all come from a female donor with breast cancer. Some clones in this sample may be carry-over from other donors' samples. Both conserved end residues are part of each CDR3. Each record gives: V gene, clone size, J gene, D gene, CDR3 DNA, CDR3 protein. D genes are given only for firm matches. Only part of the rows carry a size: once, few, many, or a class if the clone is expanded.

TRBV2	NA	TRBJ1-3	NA	TGTGCCAGCAGTGAAGCACGACAGAGCTCTGGAAACACCATATATTTT	CASSEARQSSGNTIYF
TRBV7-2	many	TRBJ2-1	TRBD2	TGTGCCAGCAGCTTAGTCGGTAGCGGGAGAGATAATGAGCAGTTCTTC	CASSLVGSGRDNEQFF
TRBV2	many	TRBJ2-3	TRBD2	TGTGCCAGCAAGGTTGGGACTAGCGGCACAGATACGCAGTATTTT	CASKVGTSGTDTQYF
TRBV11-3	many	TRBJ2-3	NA	TGTGCCAGCAGCCAGACAGGACTTAGGACAGATACGCAGTATTTT	CASSQTGLRTDTQYF
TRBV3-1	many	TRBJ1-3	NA	TGTGCCAGCAGCCAAGGCCCTTCGTGGGGGCGGCGCTCTGGAAACACCATATATTTT	CASSQGPSWGRRSGNTIYF
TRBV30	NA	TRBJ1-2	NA	TGTGCCTGGAGTAAACAGGGAATTCATGGCTACACCTTC	CAWSKQGIHGYTF
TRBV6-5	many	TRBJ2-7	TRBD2	TGTGCCAGCAGTCCGCCCCCTCTAGCGGGAGGCCGCTACGAGCAGTACTTC	CASSPPPLAGGRYEQYF
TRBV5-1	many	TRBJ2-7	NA	TGCGCCAGCAGCTTGGTAGTCTTACCCTACGAGCAGTACTTC	CASSLVVLPYEQYF
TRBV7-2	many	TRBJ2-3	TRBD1	TGTGCCAGCAGCGGGACAGCCTACACAGATACGCAGTATTTT	CASSGTAYTDTQYF
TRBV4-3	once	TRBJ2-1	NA	TGCGCCAGCAGCCAAGATCCTAGAAGGGAGCAGTTCTTC	CASSQDPRREQFF
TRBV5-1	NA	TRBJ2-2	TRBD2	TGCGCCCTAGCGGGAGTAAACACCGGGGAGCTGTTTTTT	CALAGVNTGELFF
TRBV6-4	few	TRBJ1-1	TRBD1	TGTGCCAGCAGTGACTGGGCAGGGGGGACGAACACTGAAGCTTTCTTT	CASSDWAGGTNTEAFF
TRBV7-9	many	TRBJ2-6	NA	TGTGCCAGCCCAGGCCCTGGGGCCAACGTCCTGACTTTC	CASPGPGANVLTF
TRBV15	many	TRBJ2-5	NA	TGTGCCACCAGCAGAGATTTTGGCCGAGTACAAGAGACCCAGTACTTC	CATSRDFGRVQETQYF
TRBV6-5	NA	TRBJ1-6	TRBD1	TGTGCCAGCAGCCTTTCCGCCGGGACAGGGGACATCGGTAATTCACCCCTCCACTTT	CASSLSAGTGDIGNSPLHF
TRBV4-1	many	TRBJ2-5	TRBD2	TGCGCCAGCAGCCAAGTCGCTCCTGGGCTAGCGGGGCCTCAAGAGACCCAGTACTTC	CASSQVAPGLAGPQETQYF
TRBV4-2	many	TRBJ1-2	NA	TGTGCCAGCAGCCAAGACAGGGACTATGGCTACACCTTC	CASSQDRDYGYTF
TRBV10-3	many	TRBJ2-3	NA	TGTGCCATCAGTGGATCTTCTAGCACAGATACGCAGTATTTT	CAISGSSSTDTQYF
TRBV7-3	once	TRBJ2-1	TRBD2	TGTGCTAGCAGCTTAGGTAGCGGGAGACTCCCCTACAATCAGCAGTTCTTC	CASSLGSGRLPYNQQFF
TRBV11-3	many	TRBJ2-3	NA	TGTGCCAGCAGCTTAGGAGGGAAGGGTACGCAGTATTTT	CASSLGGKGTQYF